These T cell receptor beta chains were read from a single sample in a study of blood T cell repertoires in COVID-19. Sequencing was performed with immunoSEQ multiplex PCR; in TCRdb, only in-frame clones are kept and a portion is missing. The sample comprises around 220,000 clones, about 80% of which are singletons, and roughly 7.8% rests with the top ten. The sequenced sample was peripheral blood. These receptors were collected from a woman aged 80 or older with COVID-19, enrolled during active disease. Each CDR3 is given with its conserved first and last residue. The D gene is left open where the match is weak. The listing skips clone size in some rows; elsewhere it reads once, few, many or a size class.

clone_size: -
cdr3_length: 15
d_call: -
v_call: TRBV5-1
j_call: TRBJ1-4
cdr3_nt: TGCGCCAGCAGCTACATGACAGCCACTAATGAAAAACTGTTTTTT
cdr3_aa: CASSYMTATNEKLFF

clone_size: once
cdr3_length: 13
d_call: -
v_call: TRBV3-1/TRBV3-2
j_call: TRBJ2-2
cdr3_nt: TGTGCCAGCAGCACTGTAGAGACCGGGGAGCTGTTTTTT
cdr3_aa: CASSTVETGELFF

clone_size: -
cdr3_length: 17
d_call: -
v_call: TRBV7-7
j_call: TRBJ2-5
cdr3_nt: TGTGCTAGCAGCTTAGCGGCTGGGGGCCAAGTACAAGAGACCCAGTACTTC
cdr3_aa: CASSLAAGGQVQETQYF

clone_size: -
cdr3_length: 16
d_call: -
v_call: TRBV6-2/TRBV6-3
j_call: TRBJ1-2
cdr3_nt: TGTGCCAGCAGTCGTCGGTCACAGGAATTAAACTATGGCTACACCTTC
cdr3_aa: CASSRRSQELNYGYTF

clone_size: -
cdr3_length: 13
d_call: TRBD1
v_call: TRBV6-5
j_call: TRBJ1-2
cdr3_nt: TGTGCCAGCAGTTCCGACAGGGCCTATGGCTACACCTTC
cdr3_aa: CASSSDRAYGYTF

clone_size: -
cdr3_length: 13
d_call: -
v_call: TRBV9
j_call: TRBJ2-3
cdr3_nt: TGTGCCAGCAGCGTAGCAGGGTCAGATACGCAGTATTTT
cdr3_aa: CASSVAGSDTQYF

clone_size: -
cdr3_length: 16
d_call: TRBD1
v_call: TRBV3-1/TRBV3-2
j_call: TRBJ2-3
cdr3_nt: TGTGCCAGCAGCCCGACCGGGACAGGATCCACAGATACGCAGTATTTT
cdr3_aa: CASSPTGTGSTDTQYF

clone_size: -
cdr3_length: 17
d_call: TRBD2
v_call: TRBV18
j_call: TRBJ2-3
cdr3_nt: TGTGCCAGCTCACCAATAAGTACTAGCGGGGGGACAGATACGCAGTATTTT
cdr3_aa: CASSPISTSGGTDTQYF

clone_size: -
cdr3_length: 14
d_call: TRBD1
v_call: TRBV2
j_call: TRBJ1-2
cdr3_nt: TGTGCCAGCAGGAGGCCCGGACAGGGGGATGGCTACACCTTC
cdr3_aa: CASRRPGQGDGYTF

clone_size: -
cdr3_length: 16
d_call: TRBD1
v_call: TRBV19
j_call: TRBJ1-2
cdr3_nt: TGTGCCAGTTCGGCCGGGACAGGGGTTTCTAACTATGGCTACACCTTC
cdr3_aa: CASSAGTGVSNYGYTF

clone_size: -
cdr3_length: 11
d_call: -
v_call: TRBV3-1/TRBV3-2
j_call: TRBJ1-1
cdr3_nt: TGTGCCAGCAGCTCCTCCACTGAAGCTTTCTTT
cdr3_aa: CASSSSTEAFF

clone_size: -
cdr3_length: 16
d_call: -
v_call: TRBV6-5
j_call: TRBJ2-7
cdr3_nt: TGTGCCAGCAGTTACTCGGCCGGGACACTCGCTGGGGAGCAGTACTTC
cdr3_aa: CASSYSAGTLAGEQYF

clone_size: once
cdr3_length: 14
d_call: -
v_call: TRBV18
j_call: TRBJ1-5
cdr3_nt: TGTGCCAGCTCCCACAGGGCCGACAATCAGCCCCAGCATTTT
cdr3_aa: CASSHRADNQPQHF

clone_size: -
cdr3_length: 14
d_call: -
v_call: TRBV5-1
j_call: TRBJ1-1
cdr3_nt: TGCGCCAGCAGCTTGGCCTGGGGGCTTACTGAAGCTTTCTTT
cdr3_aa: CASSLAWGLTEAFF

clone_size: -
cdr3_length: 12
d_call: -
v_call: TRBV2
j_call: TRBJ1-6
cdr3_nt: TGTGCCAGCAGTACCTACAGGGAAACCCTCCACTTT
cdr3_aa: CASSTYRETLHF

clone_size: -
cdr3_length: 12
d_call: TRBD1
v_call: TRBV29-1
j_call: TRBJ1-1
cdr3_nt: TGCAGCGGTCTGGACAGGGGGCCTGAAGCTTTCTTT
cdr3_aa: CSGLDRGPEAFF

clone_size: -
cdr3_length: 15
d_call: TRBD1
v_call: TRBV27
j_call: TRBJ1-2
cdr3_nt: TGTGCCAGCAAGGGGCATAGGGGGCAGGACTATGGCTACACCTTC
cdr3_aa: CASKGHRGQDYGYTF

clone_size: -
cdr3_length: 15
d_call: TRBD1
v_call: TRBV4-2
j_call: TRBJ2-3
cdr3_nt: TGTGCCAGCAGCCAAACAGGGGGCGCGTCAGATACGCAGTATTTT
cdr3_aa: CASSQTGGASDTQYF

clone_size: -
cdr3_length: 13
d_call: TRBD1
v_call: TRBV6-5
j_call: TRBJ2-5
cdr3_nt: TGTGCCAGCACCCTCCCAGGGGGCGAGACCCAGTACTTC
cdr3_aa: CASTLPGGETQYF

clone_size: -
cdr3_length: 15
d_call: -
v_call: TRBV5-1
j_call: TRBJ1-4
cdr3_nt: TGCGCCAGCAGCTGGACCGGACAGTCTAATGAAAAACTGTTTTTT
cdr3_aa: CASSWTGQSNEKLFF

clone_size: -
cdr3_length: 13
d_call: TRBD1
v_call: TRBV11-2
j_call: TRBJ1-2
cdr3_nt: TGTGCCAGCAGCCTAAGGGACAGCAGGGGCTACACCTTC
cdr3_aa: CASSLRDSRGYTF

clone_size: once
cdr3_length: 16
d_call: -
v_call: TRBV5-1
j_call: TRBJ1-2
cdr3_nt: TGCGCCAGCAGCTTGGAGGGGCCCGGTGCTAACTATGGCTACACCTTC
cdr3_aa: CASSLEGPGANYGYTF

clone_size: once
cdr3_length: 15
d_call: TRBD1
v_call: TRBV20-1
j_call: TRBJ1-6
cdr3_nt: TGCAGTGCTAGTCTTTCTGGACAGGTTTATTCACCCCTCCACTTT
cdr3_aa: CSASLSGQVYSPLHF

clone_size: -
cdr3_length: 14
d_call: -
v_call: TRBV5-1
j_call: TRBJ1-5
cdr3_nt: TGCGCCAGCAGCTTGTCAGGGGACAATCAGCCCCAGCATTTT
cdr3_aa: CASSLSGDNQPQHF

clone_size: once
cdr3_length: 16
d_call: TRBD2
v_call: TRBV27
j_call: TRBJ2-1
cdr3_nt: TGTGCCAGCAGAGGCGGGACTACTAGCTCCTACAATGAGCAGTTCTTC
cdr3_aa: CASRGGTTSSYNEQFF

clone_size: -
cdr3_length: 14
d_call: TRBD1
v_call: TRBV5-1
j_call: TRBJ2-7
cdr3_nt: TGCGCCAGCAGCTTACAGGGGGTCTCCTACGAGCAGTACTTC
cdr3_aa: CASSLQGVSYEQYF

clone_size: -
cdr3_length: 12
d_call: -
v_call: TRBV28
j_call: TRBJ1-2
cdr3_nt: TGTGCCAGCAGTTTGAGTGAGTCGGGCTACACCTTC
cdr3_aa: CASSLSESGYTF

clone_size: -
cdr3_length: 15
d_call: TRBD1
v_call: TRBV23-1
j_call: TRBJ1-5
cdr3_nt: TGCGCCAGCGTGGCAATCAGGGGGCTGGATCAGCCCCAGCATTTT
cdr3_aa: CASVAIRGLDQPQHF

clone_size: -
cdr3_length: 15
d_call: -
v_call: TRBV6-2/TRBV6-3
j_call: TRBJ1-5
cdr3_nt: TGTGCCAGCAGTTACAAGGAGGGGAGCAATCAGCCCCAGCATTTT
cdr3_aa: CASSYKEGSNQPQHF

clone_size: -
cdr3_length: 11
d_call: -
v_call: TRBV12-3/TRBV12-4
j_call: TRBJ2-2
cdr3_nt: TGTGCCAGCACCCTAACCGGGGAGCTGTTTTTT
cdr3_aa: CASTLTGELFF

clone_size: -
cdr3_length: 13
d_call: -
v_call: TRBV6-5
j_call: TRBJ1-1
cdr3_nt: TGTGCCAGCAGCCTTCTATCAGGAACTGAAGCTTTCTTT
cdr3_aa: CASSLLSGTEAFF

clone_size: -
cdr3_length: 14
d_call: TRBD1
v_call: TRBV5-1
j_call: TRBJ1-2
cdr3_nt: TGCGCCAGCAGCGCGGGACAGGGGGCGTATGGCTACACCTTC
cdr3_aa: CASSAGQGAYGYTF

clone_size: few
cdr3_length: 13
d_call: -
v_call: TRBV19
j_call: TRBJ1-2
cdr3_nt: TGTGCCAGTAGTCTCACAGGGTACAATGGCTACACCTTC
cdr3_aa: CASSLTGYNGYTF

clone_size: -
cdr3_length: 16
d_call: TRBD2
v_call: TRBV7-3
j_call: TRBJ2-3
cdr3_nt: TGTGCCAGCAGCTCGGGACTAGCGGGAGCCGGTGGTACGCAGTATTTT
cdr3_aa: CASSSGLAGAGGTQYF

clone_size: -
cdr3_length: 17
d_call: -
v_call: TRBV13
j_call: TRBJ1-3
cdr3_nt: TGTGCCAGCAGCTCCCCACTTGGGAGAGTGGGGGGAAACACCATATATTTT
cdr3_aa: CASSSPLGRVGGNTIYF

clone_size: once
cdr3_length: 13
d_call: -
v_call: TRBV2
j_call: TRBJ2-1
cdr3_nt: TGTGCCAGCATGAAAGAGAATTACAATGAGCAGTTCTTC
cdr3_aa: CASMKENYNEQFF

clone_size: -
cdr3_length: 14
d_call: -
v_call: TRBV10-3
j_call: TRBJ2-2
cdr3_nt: TGTGCCATCAGTGGGGGACTTGGGGCCGGGGAGCTGTTTTTT
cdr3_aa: CAISGGLGAGELFF

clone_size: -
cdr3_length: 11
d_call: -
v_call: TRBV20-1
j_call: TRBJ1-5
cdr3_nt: TGCAGTGCTAGTGACGGTGTGGCCCAGCATTTT
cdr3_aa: CSASDGVAQHF

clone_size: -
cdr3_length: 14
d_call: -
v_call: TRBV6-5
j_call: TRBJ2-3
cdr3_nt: TGTGCCAGCACACTAAGCCCTAGCACAGATACGCAGTATTTT
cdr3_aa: CASTLSPSTDTQYF

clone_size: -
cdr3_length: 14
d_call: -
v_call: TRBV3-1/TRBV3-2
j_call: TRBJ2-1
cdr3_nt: TGTGCCAGCAGCCATACAGGGTGGGGTGATGAGCAGTTCTTC
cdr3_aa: CASSHTGWGDEQFF

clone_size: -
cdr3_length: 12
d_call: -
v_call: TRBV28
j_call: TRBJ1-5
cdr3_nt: TGTGCCAGCGTTCAGTCGGGTCAGCCCCAGCATTTT
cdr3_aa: CASVQSGQPQHF